This T cell receptor beta chain comes out of a study of identical twins (dated by TCRdb to between 2015 and 2016). About the investigation overall: To test whether fetal clonotypes persist, the study used deep sequencing on TCR alpha and beta repertoires from monozygotic twins, unrelated adults of various ages, and cord blood. To rule out contamination, replicate twin experiments were performed at different times with different library preparation protocols. The paper as a whole reports these results and caveats: In monozygotic twins, out-of-frame TCR alpha sharing was systematically underestimated by recombination models, although the models agreed with sharing between unrelated individuals. Fewer insertions were carried by abundant cord blood beta clonotypes, a similar but weaker trend appeared in young adult naive repertoires, and no such trend appeared in memory repertoires. The excess sharing between twins in beta out-of-frame sequences was weaker because fewer shared sequences reduced the signal-to-noise ratio. Compared with coincidental sharing between unrelated individuals, out-of-frame TCR alpha sequences shared between twins had an excess of sequences with low generation probability. Zero-insertion analyses could be partly confounded by invariant T cells such as MAIT and iNKT, although diverse VJ usage argued against such confounding for most clonotypes. Because the same donors could not be followed over many years, conclusions were based on cross-sectional statistical analysis.

Comment on this clonotype: Its antigen remains unidentified. No per-base quality is available; no much larger clone lies one base away.

Every donor in the study was a healthy Caucasian. Three pairs of female monozygotic twins, all aged 18 to 29 years, made up the twin cohort. Peripheral blood mononuclear cells were used as the source from which RNA for TCR libraries was isolated. Libraries came from 5' RACE. Instrument on record: Illumina HiSeq 2000. Template switching introduced a universal primer binding site; the final cDNA contained a unique molecular identifier, enabling accurate counting of TCR cDNA molecules. First-strand cDNA for TCR alpha and beta chains was synthesized from specific primers in the conserved constant-segment region. Each cDNA library was double barcoded, with a SMART-Mk sample barcode plus Illumina barcodes, to control for contamination. TruSeq adapter sequences and Illumina sample barcodes were added in two successive PCR steps. Sequencing of the TCR alpha and beta cDNA libraries was done on the Illumina HiSeq platform using custom primers. Per the authors' processing: Raw reads were processed with MiGEC to extract unique molecular identifiers, and MiXCR was used to determine CDR3 positions. For each individual, recombination models were inferred using an EM algorithm with the repgenHMM and IGoR tools. Shared clonotypes were analyzed with the tcR package in R, and sharing was normalized by the product of cloneset sizes. To study raw recombination without the effects of thymic and clonal selection, out-of-frame nonproductive sequences were analyzed. TCRdb redid the processing of the public reads, applying fastp at Q25 and MiXCR, and retained in-frame beta chains. Every distinct CDR3 protein forms one entry, paired with its most common genes and DNA. The V and J calls follow TCRdb's processing rather than the paper's. The sample table lists hundreds of thousands of distinct CDR3 sequences, approximately 13% of them with a count of one. 1.5% to 2% of the sample is held by the ten biggest clonotypes.

The same data also contributed to another study, on yellow fever vaccine responses in identical twins. The second paper states: The T cell response to vaccination in identical twins was reported by the authors to appear partly convergent and partly personalized. The study precisely tracked vaccine-responding T cell clones in identical twins.

Sequencing was carried out using PBMCs. This receptor was identified in a woman younger than 35 in good health.

The CDR3 region: CASSLPLRTDTQYF. The nucleotides read TGTGCCAGCAGCTTACCTTTACGCACAGATACGCAGTATTTT. The chain couples TRBV7-2 to TRBJ2-3, with the D gene not confidently named. Between the V and J ends, shortened by 2 bases and 1 base respectively, the junction contains 7 bases. CDR1 and CDR2, per the germline V gene, are SGHTA and FQGNSA. The CDR3 goes from the cysteine to the phenylalanine over 14 residues. Only the CDR3 portion is preserved as DNA: 42 bases, with reading frame beginning at the first base.